This T cell receptor beta chain appears in the sequencing data of a study of cytomegalovirus exposure and HLA in healthy donors. Findings and caveats of the study: Rare TCR sequences predominated, though certain public TCRs were found in many donors.

The donors were in the approximately 120-subject validation cohort; that cohort was separate from the roughly 700-subject first cohort. TCRdb keeps only in-frame clones here, not all; method: immunoSEQ multiplex PCR. The sample records 200,000 to 250,000 clones, just over 90% being singletons. Note on this clone: Its specificity is unknown. This sample also contains other DNA sequences that code for the same CDR3.

After removal of 1 base from V and 7 bases from J, the junction contained 2 bases not matched to a gene. Germline CDR1 reads GTSNPN; CDR2 reads SVGIG (reference sequence). The CDR3 covers 14 residues. The TCR originated in a woman between 18 and 29 years old in good health and CMV-seronegative. Specimen: PBMCs. J is TRBJ1-6 and V is TRBV30; the match to TRBD1 covers 9 bases. This chain's CDR3 is CAWSGGQGNSPLHF. The CDR3 nucleotides read TGTGCCTGGAGTGGCGGACAGGGGAATTCACCCCTCCACTTT.